This record concerns one T cell receptor beta chain sequence. Its target is not known. The sample originates from a study of T-cell reconstitution after alpha-beta-depleted transplantation in children. As it was prepared, the TCRbeta library received unique molecular identifiers. One entry per CDR3 protein, called by TCRdb with MiXCR from the PCR reads. The data contain 530,000 or so distinct CDR3 sequences, 25% to 30% of them singletons. Study-wide results and limits: Newly produced T cells mostly accounted for T-cell counts and diversity one year post-transplant. Some patients' high day-60 TCRbeta diversity was traced to surviving recipient T cells and thymic progenitors. In patients about two months after transplant, alpha-beta T cells reportedly arose from several hundred expanded graft clones.

Specimen: PBMCs, collected before TCRalphabeta/CD19-depleted stem cell transplant. The source is a boy under two years old with Wiskott-Aldrich syndrome, due to receive a stem cell transplant.

The CDR3 loop reads CASSKAIGPSYNEQFF. CDR3 DNA sequence: TGTGCCAGCAGCAAAGCCATTGGACCCTCCTACAATGAGCAGTTCTTC. This chain uses TRBV6-2 or TRBV6-3 with TRBJ2-1; no clear D gene. CDR1 is MNHEY and CDR2 is SVGEGT in the germline V gene. Trimming cost V 6 bases and J 0 bases, with 15 bases left between them. The CDR3 is made up of 16 amino acids.